This T cell receptor beta chain was obtained from a study of CD8 T cells in Susac syndrome. TEMRA cells were FACS-enriched, unlike CD8+ and CD4+ T cells, which were negatively isolated. Random-hexamer reverse transcription was applied to 0.5 to 1 ug RNA. From the immunoSEQ multiplex PCR reads, TCRdb called clonotypes with MiXCR, one entry per CDR3 protein. Counted here are about 83,000 distinct CDR3 sequences, 90% to 97% occurring once; the ten biggest clones make up around 0.41%. V lost 4 bases, J lost 5 bases, and 15 bases lay in between. This CDR3 has 15 residues. CDR1 and CDR2 from the germline V gene are LGHDT and YNNKEL (reference sequence).

The sequenced sample was CD8+ T cells from PBMCs. The sequence derives from a human donor with Susac syndrome. The rearrangement links TRBV3-1 to TRBJ2-1; D may be TRBD2 (6 bases). The CDR3 region has the DNA TGTGCCAGCAGCCCCCGGAGGGTAGGGGACAATGAGCAGTTCTTC. Its translation: CASSPRRVGDNEQFF.